What follows are 3 T cell receptor beta chains derived from one specimen sequenced in a study of control samples from healthy donors and cancer patients. The protocol was immunoSEQ multiplex PCR, while the TCRdb copy is restricted to in-frame clones and leaves out a portion. The specimen's table records some 190,000 clones. Sequences were obtained from blood. The origin of the receptors is a woman aged 30 to 39 in good health.

The chain couples TRBV11-2 to TRBJ2-1, with 7 bases fitting TRBD1. With 1 base clipped from V and 10 bases from J, the junction kept 7 bases outside the gene matches. Germline V gene sequence: CDR1 SGHAT, CDR2 FQNNGV. This CDR3 spans 14 amino acids. CDR3 sequence (DNA): TGTGCCAGCAGCTTAGGTAAGGGGGCCTTCGAGCAGTTCTTC. It yields the protein CASSLGKGAFEQFF.

The rearrangement joins TRBV7-8 to TRBJ1-4, with D unclear. Per the germline V gene, CDR1 is SGHVS and CDR2 is FQNEAQ. The CDR3 length is 14 residues. The V end was cut by 0 bases, the J end by 7 bases, with 9 bases between. CDR3 protein: CASSLAGLREKLFF. Written as DNA, the CDR3 is TGTGCCAGCAGCTTAGCGGGGTTACGTGAAAAACTGTTTTTT.

The chain couples TRBV4-2 to TRBJ1-2; TRBD1 is a possible D gene (5 bases). Trimming stripped 4 bases from V and 4 bases from J, with 16 bases between. The CDR3 is 15 residues long. Germline CDR1 LGHNA, CDR2 YNFKEQ. CDR3 sequence: CASSPRDGGGYGYTF. The CDR3, as DNA: TGTGCCAGCAGCCCGAGGGACGGAGGAGGCTATGGCTACACCTTC.